The 30 T cell receptor beta chains given below trace back to one sample, sequenced in a study of OX40 agonist ivuxolimab in advanced cancers. Clones were read by immunoSEQ multiplex PCR, and TCRdb kept only the in-frame ones, dropping some. The table includes about 73,000 clones, just under 90% detected once. Sample: CD4+ or CD8+ T cells sorted from blood, taken in a trial of the OX40 agonist ivuxolimab. Receptors were obtained from an adult with an advanced solid tumor such as melanoma, head and neck, liver or kidney cancer.

This clone was recorded a few times. The chain couples TRBV7-9 to TRBJ2-7; 10 nucleotides agree with TRBD1. This CDR3 region has 15 residues. In germline, CDR1 is SEHNR, CDR2 FQNEAQ (reference sequence). After removal of 5 bases from V and 3 bases from J, the junction contained 7 bases not matched to a gene. The CDR3: CASSPWDRGGYEQYF. CDR3 nucleotide sequence: TGTGCCAGCAGCCCTTGGGACAGGGGCGGCTACGAGCAGTACTTC. Filled out from reference TRBV7-9 and TRBJ2-7, the complete variable domain reads DTGVSQNPRHKITKRGQNVTFRCDPISEHNRLYWYRQTLGQGPEFLTYFQNEAQLEKSRLLSDRFSAERPKGSFSTLEIQRTEQGDSAMYLCASSPWDRGGYEQYFGPGTRLTVT.

The chain has TRBV7-8 and TRBJ2-1; D may be TRBD1 (7 bases). The ends were cut back, 2 bases at V and 7 bases at J, with 21 bases in the middle. The CDR3 consists of 17 residues. Germline lookup yields CDR1 SGHVS and CDR2 FQNEAQ. CDR3: CASSLPPGGGAGNEQFF. As DNA, the CDR3 is TGTGCCAGCAGCTTACCCCCTGGAGGGGGCGCGGGAAATGAGCAGTTCTTC. Supplemented by reference TRBV7-8 and TRBJ2-1, the full variable domain reads GAGVSQSPRYKVAKRGQDVALRCDPISGHVSLFWYQQALGQGPEFLTYFQNEAQLDKSGLPSDRFFAERPEGSVSTLKIQRTQQEDSAVYLCASSLPPGGGAGNEQFFGPGTRLTVL.

The gene calls are TRBV28 and TRBJ2-1; TRBD2 might be the D (5 bases). Trimming took off 3 bases at V and 3 bases at J, with 15 bases between the two ends. The germline V gene encodes CDR1 MDHEN and CDR2 SYDVKM. The CDR3 contains 16 residues. The CDR3 nucleotides read TGTGCCAGCAGTTTCCCCCCCAACGGGAACTACAATGAGCAGTTCTTC. This translates into CASSFPPNGNYNEQFF.

The V and J genes are TRBV27 and TRBJ1-1, with TRBD1 as a possible D gene (6 bases). The ends were cut back, 4 bases at V and 0 bases at J, with 6 bases in the middle. CDR1 MNHEY and CDR2 SMNVEV come from the germline V gene (reference sequence). The CDR3 extends over 13 amino acids. In DNA, the CDR3 is TGTGCCAGCAGTTGGACAGTGAACACTGAAGCTTTCTTT. Its translation is CASSWTVNTEAFF.

The chain is built from TRBV4-2 and TRBJ2-1; 7 positions agree with TRBD1. The germline gives CDR1 LGHNA, CDR2 YNFKEQ. Losses at the gene ends were 1 base for V and 4 bases for J; bases not matched to a gene: 4. This CDR3 region has 15 residues. The CDR3 DNA follows: TGTGCCAGCAGCCAAGCATTGGGACAGTACAATGAGCAGTTCTTC. It is translated as CASSQALGQYNEQFF.

There are a few counts of this clone. This chain links TRBV28 with TRBJ1-1, with D possibly being TRBD1 (5 bases). Germline assignment: CDR1 MDHEN and CDR2 SYDVKM. V shed 6 bases and J shed 6 bases, with 11 bases lying between them. The length of the CDR3 is 12 residues. The CDR3 sequence: CASSTKTAEAFF. Written as DNA, the CDR3 is TGTGCCAGCAGCACGAAGACAGCTGAAGCTTTCTTT.

In this sample, this clone turned up once. The chain is built from TRBV19 and TRBJ2-5, with TRBD2 identical over 7 bases. V shed 5 bases and J 5 bases; nucleotides not matched to a gene: 5. CDR1 LNHDA and CDR2 SQIVND come from the germline V gene (reference sequence). CDR3 size: 13 residues. CDR3 sequence: CASSWRGSETQYF. The CDR3 DNA reads TGTGCCAGTAGTTGGCGGGGGAGTGAGACCCAGTACTTC.

To note about this clone: Within the sample, other DNA sequences also encode this same CDR3. The chain uses TRBV27 and TRBJ2-7; 11 bases are shared with TRBD2. CDR1 and CDR2 (germline): MNHEY, SMNVEV (reference sequence). Unmatched junction bases numbered 5, after V lost 6 bases and J lost 4 bases. This CDR3 has 14 amino acids. The CDR3 DNA follows: TGTGCCAGCAGCCTTAGCGGGAGGGCATACGAGCAGTACTTC. It is translated as CASSLSGRAYEQYF.

This chain joins TRBV27 and TRBJ1-1, with D perhaps TRBD1 (5 bases). Germline lookup yields CDR1 MNHEY and CDR2 SMNVEV (reference sequence). Trimming left V 7 bases short and J 0 bases short, with 18 bases between. This CDR3 comprises 16 residues. Written as DNA, the CDR3 is TGTGCCAGCACTCTGATACCGGGACTGATGAACACTGAAGCTTTCTTT. Translated, it gives CASTLIPGLMNTEAFF.

CDR3 in DNA: TGTGCCAGCAGCGTAACAACCGGGAACACTGAAGCTTTCTTT. Translating gives CASSVTTGNTEAFF. The genes are TRBV7-9 and TRBJ1-1; D unresolved. CDR3 length: 14 residues. The V and J ends lost 5 bases and 1 base respectively, with 11 bases between them. Germline loops: CDR1 SEHNR, CDR2 FQNEAQ (reference sequence).

The J gene is TRBJ2-2, the V gene TRBV11-2; no clear D. Trimming pared 4 bases from V and 5 bases from J, leaving 8 bases between. The V gene's germline CDR1 is SGHAT and CDR2 FQNNGV. CDR3 length equals 13 residues. CDR3 sequence: CASSYGRTGELFF. CDR3 DNA sequence: TGTGCCAGCAGCTACGGACGGACCGGGGAGCTGTTTTTT.

The V and J genes are TRBV11-2 and TRBJ2-7; D is undetermined. Germline CDR1 reads SGHAT; CDR2 reads FQNNGV. V was trimmed by 0 bases and J by 7 bases, leaving 16 bases between them. This CDR3 is 15 amino acids long. This CDR3 is CASSLEGIIRDEQYF. The CDR3 DNA is TGTGCCAGCAGCTTAGAGGGAATTATTCGAGATGAGCAGTACTTC.

The chain uses TRBV19 and TRBJ2-3, with D tentatively TRBD1 (5 bases). CDR1 and CDR2 (germline): LNHDA, SQIVND (reference sequence). V lost 9 bases to trimming and J lost 8 bases, with 9 bases between them. This CDR3 is built from 10 residues. The CDR3 DNA reads TGTGCCAGAGGACACCTTACGCAGTATTTT. Protein sequence: CARGHLTQYF.

This chain connects TRBV27 to TRBJ1-5; tentatively, D is TRBD1 (6 bases). CDR1 is MNHEY, CDR2 SMNVEV, per germline (reference sequence). V shed 5 bases and J shed 3 bases, with 14 bases lying between them. This CDR3 has 15 amino acids. Here the CDR3 DNA reads TGTGCCAGCAGTACATCAGGGGTAAACAATCAGCCCCAGCATTTT. This translates into CASSTSGVNNQPQHF.

V and J are TRBV11-3 and TRBJ1-1, with D tentatively TRBD1 (6 bases). Germline loops: CDR1 SGHNT, CDR2 YENEEA. Deletions cut 4 bases from V and 4 bases from J, with 10 bases between. The length of the CDR3 is 13 residues. For the CDR3, the DNA is TGTGCCAGCAGCTCCGGACAGACCACTGAAGCTTTCTTT. Translating it yields CASSSGQTTEAFF.

This sequence joins TRBV2 and TRBJ1-4, with 9 bases matching TRBD1. This CDR3 has 17 residues. Germline loops: CDR1 SNHLY, CDR2 FYNNEI. The V segment lost 0 bases and the J segment 5 bases; nucleotides outside the gene matches: 7. The CDR3 sequence: CASSEARDRAPNEKLFF. The CDR3 bases are TGTGCCAGCAGTGAAGCCCGGGACAGGGCACCCAATGAAAAACTGTTTTTT.

A few counts support this clone. J is TRBJ1-5 and V is TRBV19; D is undetermined. Trimming left V 3 bases short and J 4 bases short, with 7 bases between. Looked up from germline, CDR1 is LNHDA and CDR2 is SQIVND (reference sequence). This CDR3 region has 13 residues. The CDR3 nucleotides read TGTGCCAGTAGTATGTGGGAGAATCAGCCCCAGCATTTT. Amino acids: CASSMWENQPQHF.

This chain joins TRBV2 and TRBJ2-7; D remains unclear. Trimming cost V 4 bases and J 0 bases, with 10 bases left between them. Per germline, CDR1 SNHLY and CDR2 FYNNEI. The CDR3 is 14 residues long. The CDR3 protein is CASSGTMSSYEQYF. DNA of the CDR3: TGTGCCAGCAGTGGAACCATGAGCTCCTACGAGCAGTACTTC.

The chain links TRBV5-8 to TRBJ2-1; 8 bases map to TRBD2. This CDR3 spans 15 amino acids. The germline CDR1 and CDR2 sequences are SGHTS and YDEGEE. Trimming removed 10 bases from V and 3 bases from J; junction bases left unmatched: 12. CDR3: CAPSLHSGSYNEQFF. DNA for the CDR3: TGTGCCCCCAGCTTGCACAGCGGGAGCTACAATGAGCAGTTCTTC.

The V gene is TRBV6-5, the J gene TRBJ1-1, with TRBD1 identical over 8 bases. Looked up from germline, CDR1 is MNHEY and CDR2 is SVGAGI. With V trimmed by 6 bases and J by 4 bases, 7 bases remained unmatched. This CDR3 contains 14 residues. The CDR3 here is CASSYGQGGTEAFF. For the CDR3, the DNA is TGTGCCAGCAGCTACGGACAGGGCGGCACTGAAGCTTTCTTT.

V and J are TRBV19 and TRBJ1-2; D possibly corresponds to TRBD1 (6 bases). V was cut by 1 base and J by 4 bases, with 13 bases left in between. CDR1 and CDR2 from the germline V gene are LNHDA and SQIVND (reference sequence). CDR3 length: 15 residues. The CDR3 spells CASSIASGQFYGYTF. CDR3 nucleotides: TGTGCCAGTAGTATAGCATCTGGACAGTTCTATGGCTACACCTTC.

J is TRBJ2-7 and V is TRBV27; 11 bases agree with TRBD2. V shed 8 bases and J 5 bases; nucleotides not matched to a gene: 8. Germline V gene sequence: CDR1 MNHEY, CDR2 SMNVEV (reference sequence). CDR3 size: 14 residues. In DNA form, the CDR3 reads TGTGCCAGCGGACGACTAGCGGGAACCGACGAGCAGTACTTC. Its translation is CASGRLAGTDEQYF.

J is TRBJ1-2 and V is TRBV27, with D unresolved. The CDR3 contains 15 residues. The germline V gene encodes CDR1 MNHEY and CDR2 SMNVEV (reference sequence). Trimming removed 0 bases at V and 5 bases at J, with 13 bases between. The CDR3 sequence: CASSLSMGDPYGYTF. The DNA of the CDR3 is TGTGCCAGCAGTTTATCGATGGGAGACCCATATGGCTACACCTTC.

V is TRBV5-8 and J is TRBJ2-2; D is undetermined. Trimming shortened V by 0 bases and J by 3 bases, and 3 bases separated the two germline ends. Germline V lookup: CDR1 SGHTS, CDR2 YDEGEE. CDR3 length equals 13 residues. CDR3 loop: CASSLGDTGELFF. For the CDR3, the DNA is TGTGCCAGCAGCTTGGGTGACACCGGGGAGCTGTTTTTT.

V is TRBV27 and J is TRBJ2-1; 8 nucleotides agree with TRBD2. This CDR3 region has 15 residues. The J segment lost 6 bases and the V segment lost 6 bases, leaving 10 bases of the junction unmatched. Germline CDR1 reads MNHEY; CDR2 reads SMNVEV (reference sequence). The CDR3 region has the DNA TGTGCCAGCAGGATGACCGGGACTAGGGGCAATGAGCAGTTCTTC. It is translated as CASRMTGTRGNEQFF.

The chain has TRBV15 and TRBJ2-2; 9 nucleotides line up with TRBD1. V was pared by 0 bases and J by 7 bases, with 15 bases of the junction left unmatched. Germline CDR1 reads LNHNV; CDR2 reads YYDKDF (reference sequence). The CDR3 consists of 19 residues. The CDR3 sequence: CATSRDFSVGTGSFGELFF. The CDR3 DNA reads TGTGCCACCAGCAGAGATTTCTCGGTGGGGACAGGGTCTTTCGGGGAGCTGTTTTTT. Combining the CDR3 with reference TRBV15 and TRBJ2-2 gives the whole variable domain DAMVIQNPRYQVTQFGKPVTLSCSQTLNHNVMYWYQQKSSQAPKLLFHYYDKDFNNEADTPDNFQSRRPNTSFCFLDIRSPGLGDTAMYLCATSRDFSVGTGSFGELFFGEGSRLTVL.

The chain has TRBV2 and TRBJ1-1, with 8 nucleotides matching TRBD1. The CDR3 totals 12 residues. After removal of 6 bases from V and 7 bases from J, the junction contained 4 bases not matched to a gene. Germline V gives CDR1 SNHLY, CDR2 FYNNEI. CDR3: CASRPDRVEAFF. CDR3 nucleotides: TGTGCCAGCAGACCGGACAGGGTTGAAGCTTTCTTT.

V and J are TRBV29-1 and TRBJ2-1; 14 nucleotides line up with TRBD2. Germline trimming cut 6 bases from V and 7 bases from J; bases unmatched to any gene: 11. The CDR3 consists of 16 residues. Germline CDR1 SQVTM, CDR2 ANQGSEA. The CDR3: CSVEGLAGVRLNEQFF. CDR3 sequence (DNA): TGCAGCGTCGAGGGACTAGCGGGAGTAAGGTTAAATGAGCAGTTCTTC.

The CDR3 reads CASSIPDSPGYTF. CDR3 in DNA: TGTGCCAGCAGCATACCGGACAGTCCGGGCTACACCTTC. The chain has TRBV7-9 and TRBJ1-2; tentative D call: TRBD1 (6 bases). The V end lost 5 bases, the J end lost 8 bases, and 15 bases lay between the germline ends. The CDR3 has 13 residues. Germline CDR1 reads SEHNR; CDR2 reads FQNEAQ (reference sequence).

This chain uses TRBV5-1 with TRBJ1-1; no clear D gene. This CDR3 has 13 amino acids. Trimming removed 4 bases at V and 1 base at J, with 8 bases between. Germline loops: CDR1 SGHRS, CDR2 YFSETQ. The CDR3 protein is CASSEDWNTEAFF. As DNA, the CDR3 is TGCGCCAGCAGCGAGGACTGGAACACTGAAGCTTTCTTT.